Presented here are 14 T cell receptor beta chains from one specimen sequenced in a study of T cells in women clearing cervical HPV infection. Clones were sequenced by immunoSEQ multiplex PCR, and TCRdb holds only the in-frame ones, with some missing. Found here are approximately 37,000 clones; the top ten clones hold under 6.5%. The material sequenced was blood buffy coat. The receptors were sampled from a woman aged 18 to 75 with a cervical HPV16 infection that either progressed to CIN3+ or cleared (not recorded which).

The CDR3 sequence is CAWSWTGEAFF. The part of the CDR3 DNA that was read is TGTGCCTGGAGTTGGACAGGTGAA. V and J are TRBV30 and TRBJ1-1; 7 bases map to TRBD1. The read stops 3 residues short of the end of the CDR3; the missing end is completed from the germline J gene. V lost 2 bases and J lost 7; bases outside the gene matches: 1. The CDR3 has 11 amino acids. Germline CDR1 reads GTSNPN; CDR2 reads SVGIG (reference sequence).

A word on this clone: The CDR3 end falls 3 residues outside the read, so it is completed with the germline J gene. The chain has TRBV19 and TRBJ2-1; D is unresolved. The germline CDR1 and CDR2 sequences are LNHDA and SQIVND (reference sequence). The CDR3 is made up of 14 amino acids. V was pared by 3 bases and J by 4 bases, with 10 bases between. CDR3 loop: CASSIRREYNEQFF. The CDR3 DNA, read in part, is TGTGCCAGTAGTATTCGCAGAGAATACAATGAG.

The covered CDR3 bases are TGTGCCAGTAGTATCCCGGACAGGAGGAACACTGAA. Translation gives CASSIPDRRNTE. The whole CDR3 sequence is CASSIPDRRNTEAFF. V usage is TRBV19 and J usage is TRBJ1-1; 7 nucleotides agree with TRBD1. The read terminates 3 residues ahead of where the CDR3 ends, so the germline J gene completes it. With 3 bases clipped from V and 1 base from J, the junction kept 5 bases outside the gene matches. This CDR3 is 15 amino acids long. Germline assignment: CDR1 LNHDA and CDR2 SQIVND (reference sequence).

This chain's CDR3 is CASKYSGRAAEQFF. The CDR3 DNA, read in part, is TGTGCCAGCAAATACAGCGGGAGGGCGGCTGAG. The chain joins TRBV2 to TRBJ2-1, with TRBD2 matching 10 bases. Read sequence stops 3 residues before the CDR3 end, and the germline J gene provides the missing end. Germline V gene lookup returns CDR1 SNHLY and CDR2 FYNNEI. The J segment lost 9 bases and the V segment lost 7 bases, leaving 9 bases of the junction unmatched. CDR3 length equals 14 residues. Filled out from reference TRBV2 and TRBJ2-1, the complete variable domain reads EPEVTQTPSHQVTQMGQEVILRCVPISNHLYFYWYRQILGQKVEFLVSFYNNEISEKSEIFDDQFSVERPDGSNFTLKIRSTKLEDSAMYFCASKYSGRAAEQFFGPGTRLTVL.

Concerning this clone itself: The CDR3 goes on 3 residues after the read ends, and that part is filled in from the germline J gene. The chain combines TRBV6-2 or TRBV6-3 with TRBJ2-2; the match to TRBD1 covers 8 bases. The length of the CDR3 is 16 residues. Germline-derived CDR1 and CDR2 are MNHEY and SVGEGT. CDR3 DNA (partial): TGTGCCAGCAGTTCCGACAGGGGTTTAATCAATTCACCG. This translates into CASSSDRGLINSP. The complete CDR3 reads CASSSDRGLINSPLFF.

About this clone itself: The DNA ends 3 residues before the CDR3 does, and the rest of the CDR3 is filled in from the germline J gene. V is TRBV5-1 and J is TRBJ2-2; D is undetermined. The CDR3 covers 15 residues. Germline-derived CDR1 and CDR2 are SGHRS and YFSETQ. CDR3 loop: CASSLQPSTNEKLFF. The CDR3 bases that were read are TGCGCCAGCAGCTTACAACCCTCCACTAATGAAAAG. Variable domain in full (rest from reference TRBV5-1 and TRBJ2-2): KAGVTQTPRYLIKTRGQQVTLSCSPISGHRSVSWYQQTPGQGLQFLFEYFSETQRNKGNFPGRFSGRQFSNSRSEMNVSTLELGDSALYLCASSLQPSTNEKLFFGEGSRLTVL.

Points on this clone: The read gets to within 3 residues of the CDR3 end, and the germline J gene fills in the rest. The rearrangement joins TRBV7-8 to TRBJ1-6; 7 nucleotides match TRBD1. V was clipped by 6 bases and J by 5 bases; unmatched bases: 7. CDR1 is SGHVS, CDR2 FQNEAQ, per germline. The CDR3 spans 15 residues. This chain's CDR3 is CASRRTGTDNSPLHF. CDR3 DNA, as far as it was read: TGTGCCAGCAGACGCACCGGGACAGATAATTCACCC.

The CDR3 reads CAWSVDRGHNEKLFF. The part of the CDR3 DNA that was read is TGTGCCTGGAGCGTGGACAGGGGGCATAATGAAAAG. The V call is TRBV30, the J call TRBJ2-2; 11 nucleotides agree with TRBD1. The read is 3 residues too short to cover the CDR3 end, so that end is filled in from the germline J gene. Looked up from germline, CDR1 is GTSNPN and CDR2 is SVGIG (reference sequence). The CDR3 is 15 residues long.

Partial CDR3 DNA: TGTGCCAGCAGCTTTGAGGCGGGCACAGATACG. Translated: CASSFEAGTDT. The full CDR3 protein is CASSFEAGTDTQYF. The gene calls are TRBV11-2 and TRBJ2-3; D unresolved. The read finishes 3 residues shy of the CDR3 end, and the germline J gene is used to complete it. Germline CDR1 and CDR2: SGHAT and FQNNGV. V was cut by 3 bases and J by 1 base, with 8 bases left in between. This CDR3 has 14 residues.

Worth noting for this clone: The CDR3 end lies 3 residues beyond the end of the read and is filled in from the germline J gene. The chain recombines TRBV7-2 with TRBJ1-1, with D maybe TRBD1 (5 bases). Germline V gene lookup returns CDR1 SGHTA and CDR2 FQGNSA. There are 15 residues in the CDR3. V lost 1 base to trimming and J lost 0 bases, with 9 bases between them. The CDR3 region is CASSLVGRMNTEAFF. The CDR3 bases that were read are TGTGCCAGCAGCTTAGTGGGGCGGATGAACACTGAA. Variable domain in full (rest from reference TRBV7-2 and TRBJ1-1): GAGVSQSPSNKVTEKGKDVELRCDPISGHTALYWYRQSLGQGLEFLIYFQGNSAPDKSGLPSDRFSAERTGGSVSTLTIQRTQQEDSAVYLCASSLVGRMNTEAFFGQGTRLTVV.

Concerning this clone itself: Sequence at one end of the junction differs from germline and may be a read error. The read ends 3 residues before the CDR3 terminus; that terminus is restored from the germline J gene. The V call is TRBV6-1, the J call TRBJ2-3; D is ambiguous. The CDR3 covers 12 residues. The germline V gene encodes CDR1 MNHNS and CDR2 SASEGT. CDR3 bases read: TGTGCCAGCAGTGAACCCCCAGAGACG. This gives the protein CASSEPPET. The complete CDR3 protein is CASSEPPETQYF.

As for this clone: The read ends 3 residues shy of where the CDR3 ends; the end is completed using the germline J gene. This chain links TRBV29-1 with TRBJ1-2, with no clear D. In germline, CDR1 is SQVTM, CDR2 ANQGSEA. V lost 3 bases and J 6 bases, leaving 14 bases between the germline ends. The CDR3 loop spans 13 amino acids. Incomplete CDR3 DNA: TGCAGCGTTGAGGCGGGTAGTGCTGATGGC. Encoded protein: CSVEAGSADG. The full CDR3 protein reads CSVEAGSADGYTF.

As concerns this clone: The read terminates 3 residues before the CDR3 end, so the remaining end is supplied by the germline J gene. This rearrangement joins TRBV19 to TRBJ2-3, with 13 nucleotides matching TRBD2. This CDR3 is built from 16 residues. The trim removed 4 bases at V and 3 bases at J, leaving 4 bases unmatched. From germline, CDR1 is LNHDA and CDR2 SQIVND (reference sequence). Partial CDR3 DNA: TGTGCCAGTAGTACGCCGACTAGCGGGAGGACAGATACG. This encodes CASSTPTSGRTDT. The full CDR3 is CASSTPTSGRTDTQYF.

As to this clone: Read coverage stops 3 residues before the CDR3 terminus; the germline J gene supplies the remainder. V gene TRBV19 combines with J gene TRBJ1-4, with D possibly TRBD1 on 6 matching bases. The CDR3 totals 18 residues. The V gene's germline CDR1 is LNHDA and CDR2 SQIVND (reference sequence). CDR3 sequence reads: CASSINPGSDVGANVLFF. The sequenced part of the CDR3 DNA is TGTGCCAGTAGTATAAACCCGGGGTCCGATGTGGGGGCCAACGTA.